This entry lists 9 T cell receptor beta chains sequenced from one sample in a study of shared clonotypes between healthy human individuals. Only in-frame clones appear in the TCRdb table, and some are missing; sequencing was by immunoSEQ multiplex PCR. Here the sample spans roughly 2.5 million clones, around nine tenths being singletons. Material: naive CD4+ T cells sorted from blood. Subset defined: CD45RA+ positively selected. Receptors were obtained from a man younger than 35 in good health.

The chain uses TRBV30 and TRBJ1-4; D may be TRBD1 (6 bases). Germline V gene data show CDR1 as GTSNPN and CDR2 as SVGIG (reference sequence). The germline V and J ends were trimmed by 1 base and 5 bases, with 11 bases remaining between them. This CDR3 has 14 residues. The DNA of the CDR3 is TGTGCCTGGAGTGGGACAGCGCTAAATGAAAAACTGTTTTTT. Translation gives CAWSGTALNEKLFF.

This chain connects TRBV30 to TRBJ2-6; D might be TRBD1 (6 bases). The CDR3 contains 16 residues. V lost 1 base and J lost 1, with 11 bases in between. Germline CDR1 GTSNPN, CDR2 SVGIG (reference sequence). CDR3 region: CAWSGGLGSGANVLTF. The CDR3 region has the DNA TGTGCCTGGAGTGGGGGGCTGGGTTCTGGGGCCAACGTCCTGACTTTC.

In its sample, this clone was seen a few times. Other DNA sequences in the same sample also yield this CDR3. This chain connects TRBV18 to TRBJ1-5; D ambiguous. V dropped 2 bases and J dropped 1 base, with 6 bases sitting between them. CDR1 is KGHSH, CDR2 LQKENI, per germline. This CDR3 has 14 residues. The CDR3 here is CASSPGSSNQPQHF. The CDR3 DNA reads TGTGCCAGCTCACCAGGGTCCAGCAATCAGCCCCAGCATTTT.

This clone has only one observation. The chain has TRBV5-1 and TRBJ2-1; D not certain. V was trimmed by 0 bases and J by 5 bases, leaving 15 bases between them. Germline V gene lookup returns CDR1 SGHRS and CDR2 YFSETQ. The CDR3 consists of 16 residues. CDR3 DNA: TGCGCCAGCAGCTTGGATGGCGGCAGCTTAAACAATGAGCAGTTCTTC. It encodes CASSLDGGSLNNEQFF.

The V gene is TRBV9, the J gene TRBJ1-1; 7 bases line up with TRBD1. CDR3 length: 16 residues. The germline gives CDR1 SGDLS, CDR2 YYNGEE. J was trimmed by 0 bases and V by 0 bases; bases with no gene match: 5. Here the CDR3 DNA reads TGTGCCAGCAGCGTAGAGGAGGGACAGATGAACACTGAAGCTTTCTTT. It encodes CASSVEEGQMNTEAFF.

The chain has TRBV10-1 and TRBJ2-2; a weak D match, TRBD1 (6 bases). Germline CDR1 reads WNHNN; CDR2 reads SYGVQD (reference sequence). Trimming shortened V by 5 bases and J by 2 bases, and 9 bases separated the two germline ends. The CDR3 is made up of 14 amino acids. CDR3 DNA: TGCGCCAGCAGTTCGGACAGAAACACCGGGGAGCTGTTTTTT. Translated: CASSSDRNTGELFF.

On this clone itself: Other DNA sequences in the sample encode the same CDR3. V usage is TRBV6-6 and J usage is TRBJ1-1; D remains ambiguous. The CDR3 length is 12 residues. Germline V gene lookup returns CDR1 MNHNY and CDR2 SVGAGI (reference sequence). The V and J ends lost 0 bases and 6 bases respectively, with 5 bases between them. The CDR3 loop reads CASSYSGAEAFF. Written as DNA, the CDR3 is TGTGCCAGCAGTTACTCGGGAGCTGAAGCTTTCTTT.

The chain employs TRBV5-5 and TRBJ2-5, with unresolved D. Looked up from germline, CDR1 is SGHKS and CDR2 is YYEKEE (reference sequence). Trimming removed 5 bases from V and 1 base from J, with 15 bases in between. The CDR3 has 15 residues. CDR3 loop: CASREQILGQETQYF. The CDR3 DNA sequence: TGTGCCAGCAGAGAACAGATCCTAGGCCAAGAGACCCAGTACTTC. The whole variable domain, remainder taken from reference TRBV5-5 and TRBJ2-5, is DAGVTQSPTHLIKTRGQQVTLRCSPISGHKSVSWYQQVLGQGPQFIFQYYEKEERGRGNFPDRFSARQFPNYSSELNVNALLLGDSALYLCASREQILGQETQYFGPGTRLLVL.

The CDR3 DNA follows: TGTGCCAGCAGCAAAACGGGACTCCTAGGGGACGATACGCAGTATTTT. This encodes CASSKTGLLGDDTQYF. V and J are TRBV11-3 and TRBJ2-3; the D gene is possibly TRBD2 (6 bases). Trimming took 5 bases from V and 6 from J, leaving 21 bases between them. The CDR3 extends over 16 amino acids. Germline V gives CDR1 SGHNT, CDR2 YENEEA.